The 5 T cell receptor beta chains below all came from one sample that was sequenced in a study of blood T cell repertoires in COVID-19. Assay used: immunoSEQ multiplex PCR; TCRdb lists only in-frame clones, some missing. The data contain over 250,000 clones, roughly 87% of them singletons. The sequenced sample consisted of PBMCs or T cells enriched from blood (not recorded which). These receptors came from a woman in her twenties or thirties who had recovered from COVID-19.

The chain employs TRBV27 and TRBJ2-7; D unresolved. Germline V CDR1 and CDR2: MNHEY, SMNVEV (reference sequence). The V gene lost 7 bases and the J gene lost 6 bases, with 13 bases spanning the gap. The CDR3 covers 12 residues. Here the CDR3 DNA reads TGTGCCAGCAATGAAACGCCCGGCGAGCAGTACTTC. This translates into CASNETPGEQYF.

The J gene is TRBJ2-2, the V gene TRBV6-5, with 12 bases aligning to TRBD1. Germline-derived CDR1 and CDR2 are MNHEY and SVGAGI. The V gene end was trimmed by 7 bases and the J gene end by 7 bases; junction bases not matched to a gene: 7. The CDR3 is made up of 15 amino acids. The DNA for the CDR3 is TGTGCCAGCATCTGGGACAGGGGGCTTAGCGGGGAGCTGTTTTTT. This codes for CASIWDRGLSGELFF.

This clone was observed a handful of times. This chain uses TRBV11-2 with TRBJ2-7; maybe TRBD2 (6 bases). The germline CDR1 and CDR2 sequences are SGHAT and FQNNGV. The V end was cut by 0 bases, the J end by 6 bases, with 9 bases between. CDR3 length equals 13 residues. Here the CDR3 reads CASSLEIGGEQYF. CDR3 nucleotides: TGTGCCAGCAGCTTAGAAATCGGGGGCGAGCAGTACTTC.

V is TRBV11-2 and J is TRBJ2-1, with 7 bases matching TRBD1. Germline V gene lookup returns CDR1 SGHAT and CDR2 FQNNGV. There are 17 residues in the CDR3. The J segment lost 3 bases and the V segment lost 3 bases, leaving 11 bases of the junction unmatched. The CDR3 DNA sequence: TGTGCCAGCAGCTTTGGGTCCGACAGGGCCGTCTACAATGAGCAGTTCTTC. This sequence encodes CASSFGSDRAVYNEQFF.

CDR3: CASSSFGQVFPDTQYF. CDR3 nucleotides: TGTGCCAGCAGTTCGTTTGGACAGGTCTTTCCCGATACGCAGTATTTT. This sequence joins TRBV27 and TRBJ2-3, with TRBD1 matching 7 bases. The germline gives CDR1 MNHEY, CDR2 SMNVEV (reference sequence). V was clipped by 4 bases and J by 6 bases; unmatched bases: 13. This CDR3 spans 16 amino acids.